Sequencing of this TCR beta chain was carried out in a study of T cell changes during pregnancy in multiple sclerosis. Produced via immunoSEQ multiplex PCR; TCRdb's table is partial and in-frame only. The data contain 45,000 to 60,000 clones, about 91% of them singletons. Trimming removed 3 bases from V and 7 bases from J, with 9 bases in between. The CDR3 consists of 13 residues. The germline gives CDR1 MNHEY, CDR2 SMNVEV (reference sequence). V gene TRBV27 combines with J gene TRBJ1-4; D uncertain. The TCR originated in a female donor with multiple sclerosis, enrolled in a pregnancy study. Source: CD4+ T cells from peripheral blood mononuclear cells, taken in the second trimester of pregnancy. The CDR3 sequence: CASSFSGFEKLFF. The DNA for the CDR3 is TGTGCCAGCAGTTTTTCAGGATTTGAAAAACTGTTTTTT.